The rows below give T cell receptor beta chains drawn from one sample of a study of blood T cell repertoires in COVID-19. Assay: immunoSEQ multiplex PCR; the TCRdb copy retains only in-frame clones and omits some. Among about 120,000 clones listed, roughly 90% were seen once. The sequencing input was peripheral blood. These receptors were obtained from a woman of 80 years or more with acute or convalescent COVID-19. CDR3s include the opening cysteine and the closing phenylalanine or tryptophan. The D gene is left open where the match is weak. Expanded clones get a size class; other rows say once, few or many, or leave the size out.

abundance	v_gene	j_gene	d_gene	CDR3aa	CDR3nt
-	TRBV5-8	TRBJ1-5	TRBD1	CASSSQGAPGNQPQHF	TGTGCCAGCAGCTCCCAGGGGGCGCCGGGCAATCAGCCCCAGCATTTT
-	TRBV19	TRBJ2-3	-	CASSIGPQGTDTQYF	TGTGCCAGTAGTATAGGACCCCAGGGCACGGATACGCAGTATTTT
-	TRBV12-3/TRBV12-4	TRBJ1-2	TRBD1	CASKQGMEGYTF	TGTGCCAGCAAACAGGGGATGGAGGGCTACACCTTC
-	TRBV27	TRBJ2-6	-	CASSFHEGAGANVLTF	TGTGCCAGCAGCTTCCACGAGGGGGCTGGGGCCAACGTCCTGACTTTC
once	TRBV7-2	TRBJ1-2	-	CASSLVSTASYGYTF	TGTGCCAGCAGCTTAGTCTCGACAGCATCATATGGCTACACCTTC
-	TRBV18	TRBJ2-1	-	CASSPRQAPNEQFF	TGTGCCAGCTCACCGAGACAGGCACCCAATGAGCAGTTCTTC
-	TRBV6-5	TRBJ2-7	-	CASSSGGEQYF	TGTGCCAGCAGTTCCGGAGGGGAGCAGTACTTC
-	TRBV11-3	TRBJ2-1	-	CASSVAGQYNEQFF	TGTGCCAGCAGCGTCGCCGGACAGTACAATGAGCAGTTCTTC
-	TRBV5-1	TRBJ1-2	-	CASSVGRQTLGYGYTF	TGCGCCAGCAGCGTTGGTCGACAGACCCTAGGCTATGGCTACACCTTC
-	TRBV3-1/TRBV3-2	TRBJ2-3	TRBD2	CASSQGGTRLGGTDTQYF	TGTGCCAGCAGCCAAGGTGGGACTAGATTGGGTGGCACAGATACGCAGTATTTT
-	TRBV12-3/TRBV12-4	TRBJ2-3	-	CASRSITDTQYF	TGTGCCAGCAGGAGTATTACAGATACGCAGTATTTT
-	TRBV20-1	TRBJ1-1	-	CSASQPGNTEAFF	TGCAGTGCTAGTCAGCCAGGGAACACTGAAGCTTTCTTT
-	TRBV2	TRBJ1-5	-	CASGTYQPQHF	TGTGCCAGCGGCACCTATCAGCCCCAGCATTTT
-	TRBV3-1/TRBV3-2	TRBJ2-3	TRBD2	CASTLSGARTDTQYF	TGTGCCAGCACTCTTAGCGGGGCCCGCACAGATACGCAGTATTTT
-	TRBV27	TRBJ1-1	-	CASSSSSGQKNTEAFF	TGTGCCAGCAGTTCCTCCTCTGGACAGAAGAACACTGAAGCTTTCTTT
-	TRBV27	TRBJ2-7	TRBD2	CASSSARGVRYEQYF	TGTGCCAGCAGTTCCGCTCGGGGGGTTCGCTACGAGCAGTACTTC
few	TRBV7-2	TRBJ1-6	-	CASSSRKGTNNSPLHF	TGTGCCAGCAGCTCGCGGAAGGGGACAAATAATTCACCCCTCCACTTT
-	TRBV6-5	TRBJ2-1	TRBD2	CASSYTGTSVNEQFF	TGTGCCAGCAGTTACACGGGGACTAGCGTCAATGAGCAGTTCTTC
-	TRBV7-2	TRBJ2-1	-	CASSLRSSYNEQFF	TGTGCCAGCAGCTTACGCAGTTCCTACAATGAGCAGTTCTTC
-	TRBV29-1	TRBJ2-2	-	CSVGATAPGELFF	TGCAGCGTTGGGGCAACGGCTCCCGGGGAGCTGTTTTTT
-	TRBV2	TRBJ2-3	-	CASSDSGRDTQYF	TGTGCCAGCAGTGATTCAGGCCGGGATACGCAGTATTTT
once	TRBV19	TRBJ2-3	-	CASSGARGDTQYF	TGTGCCAGTAGTGGTGCCAGAGGAGATACGCAGTATTTT
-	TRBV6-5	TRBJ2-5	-	CASSRGETQYF	TGTGCCAGCAGCCGAGGGGAGACCCAGTACTTC
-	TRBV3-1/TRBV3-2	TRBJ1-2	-	CASSRQGSNYGYTF	TGTGCCAGCAGCCGGCAGGGGTCTAACTATGGCTACACCTTC
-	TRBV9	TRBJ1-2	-	CASSAGDSLRGYTF	TGTGCCAGCAGCGCCGGCGATTCACTGAGGGGCTACACCTTC
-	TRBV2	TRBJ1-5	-	CASRDRAYQPQHF	TGTGCCAGCAGGGACAGAGCGTATCAGCCCCAGCATTTT
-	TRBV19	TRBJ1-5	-	CASSIDFTGGRSNQPQHF	TGTGCCAGTAGTATAGATTTTACCGGCGGGAGAAGCAATCAGCCCCAGCATTTT
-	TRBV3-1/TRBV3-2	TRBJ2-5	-	CASSPPSGLPETQYF	TGTGCCAGCAGCCCACCGTCAGGGCTCCCAGAGACCCAGTACTTC
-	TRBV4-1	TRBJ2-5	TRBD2	CASSQDSLAGGYQETQYF	TGCGCCAGCAGCCAAGATAGTCTAGCGGGGGGGTACCAAGAGACCCAGTACTTC
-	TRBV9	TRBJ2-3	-	CASSSTPSVSTDTQYF	TGTGCCAGCAGCAGCACTCCTAGTGTATCCACAGATACGCAGTATTTT
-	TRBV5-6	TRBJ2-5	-	CASSPGLSGETQYF	TGTGCCAGCAGCCCGGGACTTTCGGGGGAGACCCAGTACTTC
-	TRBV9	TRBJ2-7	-	CASSVAGEGAYEQYF	TGTGCCAGCAGCGTAGCGGGGGAAGGGGCCTACGAGCAGTACTTC
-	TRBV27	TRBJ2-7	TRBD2	CASSLRPPTSGGTYEQYF	TGTGCCAGCAGCCTAAGACCCCCGACTAGCGGGGGTACCTACGAGCAGTACTTC
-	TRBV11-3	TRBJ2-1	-	CASSSSVDTSYNEQFF	TGTGCCAGCAGCTCAAGCGTGGACACCTCCTACAATGAGCAGTTCTTC
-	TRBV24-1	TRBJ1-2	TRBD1	CATSDTGEGYTF	TGTGCCACCAGTGACACAGGGGAAGGCTACACCTTC
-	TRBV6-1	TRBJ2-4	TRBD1	CASSEGGQEGIQYF	TGTGCCAGCAGTGAAGGCGGACAGGAAGGCATTCAGTACTTC
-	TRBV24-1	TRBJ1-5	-	CATSDPRRGPQHF	TGTGCCACCAGTGACCCCCGCAGGGGACCCCAGCATTTT
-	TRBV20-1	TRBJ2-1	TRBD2	CSAWGGVEQFF	TGCAGTGCCTGGGGAGGGGTTGAGCAGTTCTTC
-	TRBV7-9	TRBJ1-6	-	CASSLDSSYNSPLHF	TGTGCCAGCAGCTTAGACAGCTCCTATAATTCACCCCTCCACTTT
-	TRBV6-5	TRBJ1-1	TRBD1	CASSYGDRVSEAFF	TGTGCCAGCAGTTACGGCGACAGGGTGTCTGAAGCTTTCTTT
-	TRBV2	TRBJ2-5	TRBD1	CASSPDRSGETQYF	TGTGCCAGCAGTCCGGACAGGTCCGGGGAGACCCAGTACTTC
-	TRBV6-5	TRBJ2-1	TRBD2	CASRLRDYSKQFF	TGTGCCAGCAGGCTCCGGGACTACTCAAAGCAGTTCTTC
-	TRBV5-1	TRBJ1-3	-	CASSLEGDSGNTIYF	TGCGCCAGCAGCTTGGAGGGGGACTCTGGAAACACCATATATTTT
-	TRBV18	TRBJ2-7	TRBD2	CASSSQAGESYEQYF	TGTGCCAGCTCCTCGCAAGCGGGAGAGTCCTACGAGCAGTACTTC
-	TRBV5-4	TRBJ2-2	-	CASSLFRGVGYTGELFF	TGTGCCAGCAGCTTGTTCAGGGGAGTGGGCTACACCGGGGAGCTGTTTTTT
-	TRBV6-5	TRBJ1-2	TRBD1	CASSDRELDGYTF	TGTGCCAGCAGCGACAGGGAATTGGATGGCTACACCTTC
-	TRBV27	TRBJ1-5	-	CASSSVLGGSNQPQHF	TGTGCCAGCAGCTCCGTCCTAGGTGGTAGCAATCAGCCCCAGCATTTT
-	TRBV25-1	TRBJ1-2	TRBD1	CASSDPLTGGHGYTF	TGTGCCAGCAGTGACCCCCTGACAGGGGGCCATGGCTACACCTTC
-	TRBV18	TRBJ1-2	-	CASSQNSGQPYGYTF	TGTGCCAGCTCACAAAACTCCGGACAGCCCTATGGCTACACCTTC
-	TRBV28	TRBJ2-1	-	CASSLLGMRVNEQFF	TGTGCCAGCAGTTTATTGGGCATGAGGGTCAATGAGCAGTTCTTC
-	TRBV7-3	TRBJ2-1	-	CASSGAENEQFF	TGTGCCAGCAGCGGAGCTGAAAATGAGCAGTTCTTC
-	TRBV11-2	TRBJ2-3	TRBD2	CASSLGPAGGPHTQYF	TGTGCCAGCAGCTTAGGTCCAGCGGGGGGGCCTCATACGCAGTATTTT
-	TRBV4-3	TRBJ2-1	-	CASSQEGGGEQFF	TGCGCCAGCAGCCAAGAGGGGGGAGGTGAGCAGTTCTTC
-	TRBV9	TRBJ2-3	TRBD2	CASSTPTGGGPSDTQYF	TGTGCCAGCAGCACTCCCACTGGCGGGGGGCCCTCGGATACGCAGTATTTT